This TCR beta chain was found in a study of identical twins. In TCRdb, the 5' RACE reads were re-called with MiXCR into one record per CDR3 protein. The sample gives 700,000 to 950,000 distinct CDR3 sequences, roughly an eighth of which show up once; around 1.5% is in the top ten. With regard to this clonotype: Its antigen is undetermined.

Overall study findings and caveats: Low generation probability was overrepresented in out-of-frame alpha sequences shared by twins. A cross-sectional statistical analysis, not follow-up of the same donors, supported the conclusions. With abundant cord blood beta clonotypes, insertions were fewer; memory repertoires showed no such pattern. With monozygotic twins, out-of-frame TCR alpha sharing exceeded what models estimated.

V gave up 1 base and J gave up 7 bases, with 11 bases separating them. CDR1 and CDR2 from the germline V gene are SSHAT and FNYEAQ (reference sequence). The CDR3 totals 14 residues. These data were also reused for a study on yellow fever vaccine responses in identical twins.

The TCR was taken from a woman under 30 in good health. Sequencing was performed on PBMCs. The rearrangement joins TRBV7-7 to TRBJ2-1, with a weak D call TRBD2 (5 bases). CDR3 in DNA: TGTGCCAGCAGCTTAGATTGGACGGGGAATGAGCAGTTCTTC. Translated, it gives CASSLDWTGNEQFF.